One and the same sample provided the 26 T cell receptor beta chains below, sequenced in a study of PD-L1 blockade in urothelial cancer. Generated by immunoSEQ multiplex PCR, the TCRdb table keeps only in-frame clones and is missing some. The sample has about 100,000 clones, under 85% seen once. The sample in question was PBMCs, obtained around atezolizumab (anti-PD-L1) treatment. The receptor source for this set is a man aged 45-65 years with urothelial cancer.

The CDR3 coding sequence is TGTGCCAGCCGTACTCAGGGGCCAGTTCAGCCCCAGCATTTT. Its translation: CASRTQGPVQPQHF. The V and J genes are TRBV6-6 and TRBJ1-5; D may be TRBD1 (6 bases). Germline assignment: CDR1 MNHNY and CDR2 SVGAGI (reference sequence). This CDR3 has 14 residues. V was clipped by 8 bases and J by 6 bases, with 17 bases between them.

This chain connects TRBV6-5 to TRBJ1-5; 7 bases agree with TRBD1. Per the germline V gene, CDR1 is MNHEY and CDR2 is SVGAGI. V gave up 7 bases and J gave up 6 bases; unmatched junction bases: 3. CDR3 length: 12 amino acids. CDR3 residues: CASNRQGQPQHF. CDR3 bases: TGTGCCAGCAACCGACAGGGTCAGCCCCAGCATTTT.

V gene TRBV11-2 combines with J gene TRBJ2-7, with D uncertain. This CDR3 region has 14 residues. Per the germline V gene, CDR1 is SGHAT and CDR2 is FQNNGV. V gave up 6 bases and J gave up 4 bases, with 16 bases separating them. CDR3 residues: CASSRPGRKYEQYF. Here the CDR3 DNA reads TGTGCCAGCAGTAGACCCGGCAGGAAATACGAGCAGTACTTC.

This sequence joins TRBV14 and TRBJ1-2; 7 nucleotides match TRBD1. CDR1 and CDR2 (germline): SGHDN, FVKESK. Trimming took 6 bases from V and 4 from J; bases not matched to a gene: 5. The CDR3 covers 13 residues. The DNA for the CDR3 is TGTGCCAGCAGACGACAGGGCTCCTATGGCTACACCTTC. Its translation: CASRRQGSYGYTF.

The CDR3 region has the DNA TGTGCCAGCAGCCAACAGGGCCTAGCGGAAAAAAACATTCAGTACTTC. Its protein product is CASSQQGLAEKNIQYF. This sequence joins TRBV7-2 and TRBJ2-4; weak D call: TRBD2 (7 bases). Germline assignment: CDR1 SGHTA and CDR2 FQGNSA. V lost 5 bases, J lost 4 bases, and 18 bases lay in between. This CDR3 spans 16 amino acids.

The chain recombines TRBV5-1 with TRBJ2-7; the match to TRBD2 covers 10 bases. This CDR3 region has 15 residues. V shed 4 bases, J shed 3 bases, and the junction held 7 bases outside the gene matches. Germline loops: CDR1 SGHRS, CDR2 YFSETQ. This chain's CDR3 is CASSHTSGKVYEQYF. CDR3 bases: TGCGCCAGCAGCCATACTAGCGGGAAGGTCTACGAGCAGTACTTC. Drawing the rest from reference TRBV5-1 and TRBJ2-7, the complete variable domain is KAGVTQTPRYLIKTRGQQVTLSCSPISGHRSVSWYQQTPGQGLQFLFEYFSETQRNKGNFPGRFSGRQFSNSRSEMNVSTLELGDSALYLCASSHTSGKVYEQYFGPGTRLTVT.

The rearrangement links TRBV5-8 to TRBJ2-1; perhaps TRBD1 as D (6 bases). Trimming cost V 4 bases and J 4 bases, with 15 bases left between them. Germline CDR1 SGHTS, CDR2 YDEGEE. This CDR3 spans 15 amino acids. CDR3 residues: CASSQGQLGYNEQFF. The DNA for the CDR3 is TGTGCCAGCAGCCAGGGACAACTCGGATACAATGAGCAGTTCTTC.

This rearrangement joins TRBV5-1 to TRBJ2-3; 9 bases are shared with TRBD2. Germline V gene lookup returns CDR1 SGHRS and CDR2 YFSETQ. The ends lost 4 bases at V and 1 base at J; junction bases unmatched: 10. CDR3 size: 17 residues. The CDR3 nucleotides read TGCGCCAGCAGCAAGATAGCGGGAGAGAGGGGCACAGATACGCAGTATTTT. Its translation: CASSKIAGERGTDTQYF.

The rearrangement links TRBV12-2 to TRBJ2-7; TRBD2 was called by the table and not checked on the DNA. TRBV12-2 counts as a pseudogene. This CDR3 has 20 amino acids. The CDR3: CASRLACVGLAGDDSYEQYF. The DNA for the CDR3 is TGTGCAAGTCGCTTAGCGTGTGTGGGACTAGCGGGAGACGATTCCTACGAGCAGTACTTC.

The rearrangement links TRBV11-3 to TRBJ2-1, with a possible D match to TRBD2 (5 bases). CDR3 length: 14 amino acids. Trimming stripped 5 bases from V and 5 bases from J, with 13 bases between. Per the germline V gene, CDR1 is SGHNT and CDR2 is YENEEA. The CDR3 reads CASSNSDLHNEQFF. The CDR3 DNA reads TGTGCCAGCAGCAACTCGGACTTACACAATGAGCAGTTCTTC. The whole variable domain, remainder taken from reference TRBV11-3 and TRBJ2-1, is EAGVVQSPRYKIIEKKQPVAFWCNPISGHNTLYWYLQNLGQGPELLIRYENEEAVDDSQLPKDRFSAERLKGVDSTLKIQPAELGDSAVYLCASSNSDLHNEQFFGPGTRLTVL.

The chain employs TRBV6-4 and TRBJ2-3; D uncertain. Germline CDR1 MRHNA, CDR2 SNTAGT. V lost 6 bases and J 2 bases, leaving 9 bases between the germline ends. The CDR3 covers 13 residues. Here the CDR3 reads CASSYRDTDTQYF. For the CDR3, the DNA is TGTGCCAGCAGCTACAGAGACACAGATACGCAGTATTTT.

The V gene is TRBV28, the J gene TRBJ1-2; TRBD1 matches 8 bases. The CDR3 runs to 15 residues. The V gene end was trimmed by 3 bases and the J gene end by 4 bases; junction bases not matched to a gene: 7. Germline values: CDR1 MDHEN, CDR2 SYDVKM. The CDR3 DNA sequence: TGTGCCAGCAGTTTCGGGGACAGGTACCTCTATGGCTACACCTTC. Its protein product is CASSFGDRYLYGYTF.

CDR3 in amino acids: CASSEDSISNQPQHF. DNA for the CDR3: TGTGCCAGCAGTGAGGACAGCATTAGCAATCAGCCCCAGCATTTT. The V and J genes are TRBV2 and TRBJ1-5; possible D gene TRBD1, 6 bases. The CDR3 spans 15 residues. Germline V gene sequence: CDR1 SNHLY, CDR2 FYNNEI. The germline V and J ends were trimmed by 3 bases and 0 bases, with 9 bases remaining between them.

This clone appeared a few times. The chain links TRBV28 to TRBJ1-1; 8 nucleotides match TRBD1. The germline V gene encodes CDR1 MDHEN and CDR2 SYDVKM. V lost 6 bases to trimming and J lost 7 bases; unmatched junction nucleotides: 7. This CDR3 region has 13 residues. The CDR3 loop is CASRRSGTGEAFF. The CDR3 coding sequence is TGTGCCAGCAGGCGCTCCGGGACAGGTGAAGCTTTCTTT.

The chain carries TRBV14 and TRBJ1-2, with D uncertain. Germline-derived CDR1 and CDR2 are SGHDN and FVKESK. Trimming shortened V by 0 bases and J by 8 bases, and 10 bases separated the two germline ends. The CDR3 length is 13 residues. The CDR3 sequence: CASSQDPSFGYTF. The CDR3 DNA reads as TGTGCCAGCAGCCAAGATCCGTCGTTCGGCTACACCTTC.

V and J are TRBV27 and TRBJ2-3; D possibly corresponds to TRBD1 (6 bases). This CDR3 has 14 residues. V was clipped by 6 bases and J by 0 bases, with 10 bases between them. Germline V lookup: CDR1 MNHEY, CDR2 SMNVEV (reference sequence). CDR3 protein: CASSLQGSTDTQYF. The CDR3, as DNA: TGTGCCAGCAGCCTCCAGGGGAGCACAGATACGCAGTATTTT.

This clone was counted between two and nine times. This rearrangement joins TRBV14 to TRBJ2-5; 7 positions match TRBD1. Per germline, CDR1 SGHDN and CDR2 FVKESK. This CDR3 region has 14 residues. The V segment lost 2 bases and the J segment 2 bases; nucleotides outside the gene matches: 2. CDR3 nucleotide sequence: TGTGCCAGCAGCCAACCGGGACAGCAAGAGACCCAGTACTTC. Amino acid sequence: CASSQPGQQETQYF.

This clone turned up a few times. The chain couples TRBV9 to TRBJ2-3; TRBD2 agrees at 13 bases. Trimming removed 4 bases from V and 6 bases from J; junction bases left unmatched: 14. The germline gives CDR1 SGDLS, CDR2 YYNGEE. The CDR3 totals 18 residues. The CDR3 region is CASSPRMTSGRIFDTQYF. Here the CDR3 DNA reads TGTGCCAGCAGCCCCCGGATGACTAGCGGGAGGATCTTCGATACGCAGTATTTT.

The chain recombines TRBV19 with TRBJ1-5; perhaps TRBD1 as D (5 bases). Germline V gene sequence: CDR1 LNHDA, CDR2 SQIVND (reference sequence). The CDR3 runs 16 residues. Trimming shortened V by 3 bases and J by 0 bases, and 12 bases separated the two germline ends. As DNA, the CDR3 is TGTGCCAGTAGTATTCGTTCAGGGAATAGCAATCAGCCCCAGCATTTT. It yields the protein CASSIRSGNSNQPQHF.

This clone appeared a single time. V gene TRBV9 combines with J gene TRBJ2-5, with 7 nucleotides matching TRBD1. After removal of 2 bases from V and 3 bases from J, the junction contained 4 bases not matched to a gene. Germline CDR1 reads SGDLS; CDR2 reads YYNGEE. CDR3 size: 14 residues. CDR3 coding DNA: TGTGCCAGCAGCGTTTCGGGACAGAAAGAGACCCAGTACTTC. Translation gives CASSVSGQKETQYF.

The chain employs TRBV28 and TRBJ1-5, with 8 nucleotides matching TRBD1. V was pared by 3 bases and J by 6 bases, with 16 bases of the junction left unmatched. The CDR3 sequence is 18 residues long. The germline gives CDR1 MDHEN, CDR2 SYDVKM. The chain's CDR3 is CASSFPRTGPGRGQPQHF. The CDR3 nucleotides are TGTGCCAGCAGTTTTCCACGGACAGGGCCGGGTCGGGGTCAGCCCCAGCATTTT.

V usage is TRBV19 and J usage is TRBJ2-5; TRBD1 agrees at 9 bases. Germline assignment: CDR1 LNHDA and CDR2 SQIVND (reference sequence). Unmatched junction bases numbered 4, after V lost 6 bases and J lost 2 bases. This CDR3 has 14 residues. CDR3 DNA sequence: TGTGCCAGTAGCCCCGGACAGGGGCAAGAGACCCAGTACTTC. Translating it yields CASSPGQGQETQYF. Full variable domain (remainder filled in from reference TRBV19 and TRBJ2-5): DGGITQSPKYLFRKEGQNVTLSCEQNLNHDAMYWYRQDPGQGLRLIYYSQIVNDFQKGDIAEGYSVSREKKESFPLTVTSAQKNPTAFYLCASSPGQGQETQYFGPGTRLLVL.

The V gene is TRBV30, the J gene TRBJ1-4, with 8 bases lining up with TRBD1. CDR1 is GTSNPN and CDR2 is SVGIG in the germline V gene (reference sequence). The CDR3 has 16 amino acids. After removal of 2 bases from V and 2 bases from J, the junction contained 7 bases not matched to a gene. This CDR3 is CAWSRTGMGTNEKLFF. CDR3 DNA: TGTGCCTGGAGTCGGACAGGGATGGGTACTAATGAAAAACTGTTTTTT.

J is TRBJ2-5 and V is TRBV25-1; no clear D gene. This CDR3 contains 15 residues. Looked up from germline, CDR1 is MGHDK and CDR2 is SYGVNS. The V end was cut by 3 bases, the J end by 4 bases, with 15 bases between. The CDR3 DNA sequence: TGTGCCAGCAGTGAGTTCAGCAAAGACTTAGAGACCCAGTACTTC. It is translated as CASSEFSKDLETQYF.

The chain combines TRBV6-6 with TRBJ1-4; 10 bases map to TRBD1. This CDR3 spans 15 amino acids. Germline values: CDR1 MNHNY, CDR2 SVGAGI (reference sequence). V lost 5 bases, J lost 7 bases, and 7 bases stayed unmatched. CDR3 region: CASSQGQGRSEKLFF. The CDR3 coding sequence is TGTGCCAGCAGTCAGGGACAGGGGCGGTCTGAAAAACTGTTTTTT.

The chain joins TRBV27 to TRBJ2-7; TRBD2 matches 10 bases. The CDR3 totals 16 residues. Germline V CDR1 and CDR2: MNHEY, SMNVEV (reference sequence). After removal of 3 bases from V and 0 bases from J, the junction contained 5 bases not matched to a gene. The CDR3 spells CASSFPTSGPSYEQYF. CDR3 in DNA: TGTGCCAGCAGTTTCCCGACTAGCGGGCCCTCCTACGAGCAGTACTTC.